This T cell receptor beta chain was profiled in a study of cytomegalovirus exposure and HLA in healthy donors. Study background: Of the donors genotyped, several hundred in all, about 82% fell in the Caucasian-associated ancestry cluster.

Turning to this clone: The antigen is unknown.

CDR3 length: 15 residues. CDR1 and CDR2 (germline): SGHRS, YFSETQ. V was clipped by 0 bases and J by 5 bases, with 15 bases between them. Overall study results and limits: Cytomegalovirus status was reportedly diagnosed by the classifier with high sensitivity and specificity.

The PCR ran on 60 Vbeta and 13 Jbeta primers. Sequencing was performed with immunoSEQ multiplex PCR; in TCRdb, only in-frame clones are kept and a portion is missing. Its listing shows around 140,000 clones. The sequence was obtained from a middle-aged woman in good health and CMV-seropositive. The specimen was PBMCs. The chain recombines TRBV5-1 with TRBJ2-7; weak D call: TRBD1 (6 bases). The CDR3 DNA is TGCGCCAGCAGCTTGGGACAGGTCCGAATGGACGAGCAGTACTTC. Translation gives CASSLGQVRMDEQYF.